The rows below give T cell receptor beta chains drawn from one sample of a study of a mutant IDH1 vaccine in newly diagnosed glioma. These receptors' antigens are unknown. Generated by immunoSEQ multiplex PCR, the TCRdb table keeps only in-frame clones and is missing some. The sample holds 52,000 or so clones; about 81% are singletons and the top ten take roughly 8.4%. The sample here was PBMCs, taken from a glioma patient whose treatment included an IDH1 peptide vaccine. Receptors were obtained from a woman aged 35 to 49 with glioma. Some clones in this sample may be carry-over from other donors' samples. The CDR3 runs from the conserved cysteine through the conserved F or W. D genes are given only for firm matches. Some rows have no size entry. The others give once, few or many, or a class for an expanded clone.

>TRBV5-6|TRBJ1-3|-|-
TGTGCCAGCAGCTTGACGGGACACTCTGGAAACACCATATATTTT
CASSLTGHSGNTIYF
>TRBV7-9|TRBJ1-6|-|-
TGTGCCAGCAGCCTAAGTGGTGACAGCCGCTCCTATAATTCACCCCTCCACTTT
CASSLSGDSRSYNSPLHF
>TRBV4-1|TRBJ1-4|TRBD1|few
TGCGCCAGCAGCGTTGACAGGGGGGGGGATGAAAAACTGTTTTTT
CASSVDRGGDEKLFF
>TRBV18|TRBJ2-7|-|-
TGTGCCAGCTCACCCATAGGTTACGAGCAGTACTTC
CASSPIGYEQYF
>TRBV18|TRBJ1-2|TRBD1|-
TGTGCCAGCTCACCAACCCAGGGGGCGGATGGCTACACCTTC
CASSPTQGADGYTF
>TRBV7-8|TRBJ1-1|TRBD1|-
TGTGCCAGCAGCCCCTGGGACAGGGGGTCGAACACTGAAGCTTTCTTT
CASSPWDRGSNTEAFF
>TRBV30|TRBJ2-3|-|-
TGTGCCTATATTAACAGGGGAGGGGACACAGATACGCAGTATTTT
CAYINRGGDTDTQYF
>TRBV19|TRBJ2-1|-|-
TGTGCCAGTAGTCTCGCGCCAGGGGACCCCTACAATGAGCAGTTCTTC
CASSLAPGDPYNEQFF
>TRBV7-9|TRBJ1-5|-|-
TGTGCCAGCAGCTTAGGCAGAAATCAGCCCCAGCATTTT
CASSLGRNQPQHF
>TRBV6-5|TRBJ2-7|TRBD1|-
TGTGCCAGCAGTTACTCAGGACAGGAGTACTTC
CASSYSGQEYF
>TRBV30|TRBJ1-5|-|-
TGTGCCTGGAGTCTCCACCAAGATCAGCCCCAGCATTTT
CAWSLHQDQPQHF
>TRBV6-5|TRBJ1-5|TRBD1|-
TGTGCCGCAGGGGGCGCAGGCAATCAGCCCCAGCATTTT
CAAGGAGNQPQHF
>TRBV30|TRBJ1-5|-|-
TGTGCCTGGAGTGTTGCGGTAGAGGGGTGGGATCAGCCCCAGCATTTT
CAWSVAVEGWDQPQHF
>TRBV5-1|TRBJ1-1|-|once
TGCGCCAGCTCCGTCGGGGGGCGCACGAACACTGAAGCTTTCTTT
CASSVGGRTNTEAFF
>TRBV9|TRBJ1-2|TRBD1|-
TGTGCCAGCAGCCACCCGGTGGGGAGGGGGCCTAATGTTGGTGGCTACACCTTC
CASSHPVGRGPNVGGYTF
>TRBV7-9|TRBJ1-1|-|-
TGTGCCAGCAGCCCACCGGGACCCCCAAATGGTCCTGAAGCTTTCTTT
CASSPPGPPNGPEAFF
>TRBV2|TRBJ1-6|TRBD1|-
TGTGCCAGCAGTGCGTTGGGACAGTCCCTCCACTTT
CASSALGQSLHF
>TRBV6-5|TRBJ1-6|TRBD1|once
TGTGCCAGCAGTTACTCGGACTACAGGGGCTCACCCCTCCACTTT
CASSYSDYRGSPLHF
>TRBV29-1|TRBJ1-2|-|-
TGCAGCGTTCGGGTTCAGGACTATGGCTACACCTTC
CSVRVQDYGYTF
>TRBV19|TRBJ1-5|-|-
TGTGCCAGTAGTAAAGTCGGGGGGGTCCTCAATCAGCCCCAGCATTTT
CASSKVGGVLNQPQHF
>TRBV5-1|TRBJ2-3|-|-
TGCGCCAGCCAGTCGGAAGTTGCAGATACGCAGTATTTT
CASQSEVADTQYF
>TRBV7-7|TRBJ1-5|-|once
TGTGCTAGCAGCGCCCGACCGTTAACCAATCAGCCCCAGCATTTT
CASSARPLTNQPQHF
>TRBV6-1|TRBJ1-4|-|-
TGTGCCAGCAGTCTAGCTCAAAATGAAAAACTGTTTTTT
CASSLAQNEKLFF
>TRBV5-4|TRBJ2-1|-|-
TGTGCCAGCAGCTTGACTGGGTTTTCGGACAATGAGCAGTTCTTC
CASSLTGFSDNEQFF
>TRBV18|TRBJ1-4|TRBD1|-
TGTGCCAGCTCACCTCGTACAGGGGGCGGGGATGAAAAACTGTTTTTT
CASSPRTGGGDEKLFF
>TRBV7-9|TRBJ2-7|TRBD1|-
TGTGCCAGCAGCTTAGTGACAGGGGGGACCTACGAGCAGTACTTC
CASSLVTGGTYEQYF
>TRBV30|TRBJ2-2|-|-
TGTGCCTGGAGTCGGAGGAGGGGCCAGGACACCGGGGAGCTGTTTTTT
CAWSRRRGQDTGELFF
>TRBV12-5|TRBJ2-3|-|-
TGTGCTAGTGGGCGTAGCGCAGATACGCAGTATTTT
CASGRSADTQYF
>TRBV11-2|TRBJ1-2|TRBD1|once
TGTGCCAGCAGCTTAGTACTCTCTGGGGGGGACAGTGGCTACACCTTC
CASSLVLSGGDSGYTF
>TRBV18|TRBJ1-5|-|-
TGTGCCAGCTCACCGGACTTTTATAGCAATCAGCCCCAGCATTTT
CASSPDFYSNQPQHF
>TRBV6-5|TRBJ1-6|TRBD1|-
TGTGCCAGCAGACAGGGGGCAAGGGATTCACCCCTCCACTTT
CASRQGARDSPLHF
>TRBV7-9|TRBJ1-5|-|-
TGTGCCAGCAGGGAAGGGACCAATCAGCCCCAGCATTTT
CASREGTNQPQHF
>TRBV5-6|TRBJ2-1|-|few
TGTGCCAGCAGCCCCCAGGGACTTTCCTACAATGAGCAGTTCTTC
CASSPQGLSYNEQFF
>TRBV5-1|TRBJ1-1|-|few
TGCGCCAGCAGGGACACAATGAACACTGAAGCTTTCTTT
CASRDTMNTEAFF
>TRBV11-2|TRBJ2-1|TRBD2|-
TGTGCCAGCAGGCGACTAGCGGGGGACAATGAGCAGTTCTTC
CASRRLAGDNEQFF
>TRBV15|TRBJ1-2|TRBD1|once
TGTGCCACCAGCAGAGATGGGACAGCTAGCTATGGCTACACCTTC
CATSRDGTASYGYTF
>TRBV4-3|TRBJ2-3|-|-
TGCGCCAGCAGCCAAGATTCCGGCGCGAGCACAGATACGCAGTATTTT
CASSQDSGASTDTQYF
>TRBV30|TRBJ1-1|TRBD1|few
TGTGCCTGGGGGACAGACACTGAAGCTTTCTTT
CAWGTDTEAFF